This T cell receptor beta chain was obtained from a study of OX40 agonist ivuxolimab in advanced cancers. Context from the whole study: Ivuxolimab, which targeted the costimulatory receptor OX40 (CD134), was an agonistic, fully human IgG2 monoclonal antibody. The purpose of peripheral TCRbeta sequencing was to test whether ivuxolimab changed TCR sequence diversity and led to clonal T-cell expansion. Of the roughly 52 dose-escalation patients, hepatocellular carcinoma was present in approximately 20, melanoma in approximately 15, renal cell carcinoma in 9 and head and neck cancer in 9. The paper reports the monotherapy dose-escalation portion (N ≈ 52 patients) of the phase I ivuxolimab trial. In the dose-escalation cohort, more than 80% of patients were male, and the mean age was 60 years with a range of about 20 to 80. Intravenous ivuxolimab was administered to patients every 2 weeks at six dose levels: 0.01, 0.1, 0.3, 1.5, 3 and 10 mg/kg. Prior anti-PD-1, anti-PD-L1 or anti-CTLA-4 therapy was permitted, and approximately 40% of dose-escalation patients had received checkpoint inhibitors. Three dose-escalation patients achieved partial responses, one with hepatocellular carcinoma and two with cutaneous melanoma. What the authors observed across the whole study: In the 0.1-3.0 mg/kg groups, partial responders had among the lowest normalized peripheral clonal expansion, particularly in CD8+ T cells. At doses of 0.1 to 3.0 mg/kg, clonal expansion of both CD4+ and CD8+ T cells in blood was seen between baseline and week 6. Low levels of normalized T-cell clonal expansion were also seen in some patients who did not respond. The antigen specificity of the clonally expanded peripheral T cells was not determined. After ivuxolimab, expanded clones were on average more numerous among CD8+ T cells than among CD4+ T cells.

A word on this clone: It has no known antigen specificity. Per-nucleotide qualities are absent, and no much larger clonotype sits a single base away.

The CDR3 runs 17 amino acids, cysteine and phenylalanine included. Just CDR3 DNA is preserved here, 51 bases in frame from base 1. CDR1 and CDR2 were assigned from the germline V gene as LGHNA and YSLEER. Here V drops 0 bases and J drops 4 bases, and the junction holds 11 bases not matched to any gene. Patients with autoimmune disease history or receiving systemic immunosuppression were excluded from the trial. Peripheral blood for TCR sequencing was collected from all dose cohorts at baseline, on cycle 4 day 1, and on cycle 7 day 1. The samples were taken from a phase I, first-in-human, multicenter, open-label dose-escalation trial of ivuxolimab. Adults with locally advanced or metastatic melanoma, renal cell, hepatocellular, or head and neck squamous cell carcinoma were enrolled in the trial. Before TCR sequencing, CD4+ T cells and CD8+ T cells from peripheral blood were sorted into separate populations.

To sequence the TCRbeta CDR3 region, genomic DNA was isolated from the sorted cells. TCRbeta CDR3 regions were sequenced using the immunoSEQ Assay. TCRdb limited this immuneACCESS table to in-frame rearrangements with V and J called. A share of clones is missing; checked studies link under half to unresolved V genes, and the rest is unexplained. The sample table shows tens of thousands of clones, and around 84% are seen once. Of the sample, around a quarter is held by the ten largest clones. The V and J segments used are TRBV4-3 and TRBJ1-2, with 7 middle bases fitting TRBD1. The specimen was CD4+ or CD8+ T cells sorted from blood, collected in a trial of the OX40 agonist ivuxolimab. The source of this sequence is an adult with an advanced solid tumor such as melanoma, head and neck, liver or kidney cancer. The DNA reads as follows: TGCGCCAGCAGCCAAGAATCACCTCCGGGACAGTTCTATGGCTACACCTTC. It codes for CASSQESPPGQFYGYTF.